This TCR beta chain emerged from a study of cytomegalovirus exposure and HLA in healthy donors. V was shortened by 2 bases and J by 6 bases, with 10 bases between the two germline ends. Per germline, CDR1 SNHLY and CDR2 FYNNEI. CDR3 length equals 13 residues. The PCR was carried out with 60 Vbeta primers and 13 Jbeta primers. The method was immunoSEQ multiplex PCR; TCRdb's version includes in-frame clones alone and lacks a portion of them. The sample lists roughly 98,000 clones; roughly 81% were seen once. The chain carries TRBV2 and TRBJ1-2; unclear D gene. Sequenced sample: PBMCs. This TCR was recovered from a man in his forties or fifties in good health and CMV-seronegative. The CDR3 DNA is TGTGCCAGCAGTGAAAATACATACGATGGCTACACCTTC. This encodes CASSENTYDGYTF. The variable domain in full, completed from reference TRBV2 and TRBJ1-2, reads EPEVTQTPSHQVTQMGQEVILRCVPISNHLYFYWYRQILGQKVEFLVSFYNNEISEKSEIFDDQFSVERPDGSNFTLKIRSTKLEDSAMYFCASSENTYDGYTFGSGTRLTVV.